The present entry profiles one T cell receptor (beta chain) with its context. This entry is derived from a study of blood T cell repertoires in COVID-19. Per the original methods: Estimated nucleated cell counts came from reference gene primer amplification. Using immunoSEQ multiplex PCR, the repertoire was profiled, and TCRdb retains in-frame clones only, with some absent. Clone size and the V and J calls come from that table; the DNA yielded D and trimming. Seen here are 95,000 to 100,000 clones, about four fifths observed once, and the top ten hold over 15%. CDR1 is MGHDK and CDR2 is SYGVNS in the germline V gene. The CDR3 extends over 13 amino acids. V was shortened by 8 bases and J by 2 bases, with 11 bases between the two germline ends.

The sequenced material came from peripheral blood. The rearrangement links TRBV25-1 to TRBJ2-3, with D unresolved. The sequence was collected from a woman at least 80 years old with active or convalescent COVID-19. DNA of the CDR3: TGTGCCAGCTCGAACAGCCTCACAGATACGCAGTATTTT. This sequence encodes CASSNSLTDTQYF.